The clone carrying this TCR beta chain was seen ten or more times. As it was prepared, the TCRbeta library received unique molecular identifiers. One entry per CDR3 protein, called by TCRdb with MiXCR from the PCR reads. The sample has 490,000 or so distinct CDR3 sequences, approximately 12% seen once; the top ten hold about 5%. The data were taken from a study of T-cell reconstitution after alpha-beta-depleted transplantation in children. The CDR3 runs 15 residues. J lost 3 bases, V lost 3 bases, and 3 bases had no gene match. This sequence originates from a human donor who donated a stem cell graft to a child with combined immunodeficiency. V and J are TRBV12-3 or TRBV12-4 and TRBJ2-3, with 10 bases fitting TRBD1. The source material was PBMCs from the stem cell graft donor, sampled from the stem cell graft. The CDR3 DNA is TGTGCCAGCAGTTTGGGACAGGGGCCTACAGATACGCAGTATTTT. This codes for CASSLGQGPTDTQYF.